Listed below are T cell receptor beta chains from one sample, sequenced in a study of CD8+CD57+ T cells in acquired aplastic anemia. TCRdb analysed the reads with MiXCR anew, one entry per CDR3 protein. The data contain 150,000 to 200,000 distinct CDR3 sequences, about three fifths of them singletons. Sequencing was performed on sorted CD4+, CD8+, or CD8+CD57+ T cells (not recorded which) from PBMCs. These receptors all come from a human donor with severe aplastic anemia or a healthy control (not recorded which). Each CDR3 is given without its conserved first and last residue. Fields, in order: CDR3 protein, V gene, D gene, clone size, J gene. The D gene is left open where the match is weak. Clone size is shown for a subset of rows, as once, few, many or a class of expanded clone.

SASSGQGIYNEQF,TRBV20-1,TRBD1,.,TRBJ2-1
TSSGWTGEDEQY,TRBV9,TRBD1,.,TRBJ2-7
SATSDSPGREQY,TRBV20-1,.,.,TRBJ2-7
ATSTGPEQY,TRBV12-3/TRBV12-4,.,.,TRBJ2-7
ASSPPGVTPLH,TRBV11-3,.,.,TRBJ1-6
AISAAGTPYEQY,TRBV10-3,.,.,TRBJ2-7
ASATGTPWDEQY,TRBV19,.,.,TRBJ2-7
ASSASRGLAQF,TRBV24-1,TRBD2,once,TRBJ2-1
ASSFLNLDEQY,TRBV27,.,.,TRBJ2-7
SARNPGQGNEQY,TRBV29-1,TRBD1,few,TRBJ2-7
TSSKDQEDTIY,TRBV19,.,.,TRBJ1-3
ASSPDYEQY,TRBV7-9,.,many,TRBJ2-7
ASSMGSLYNEQF,TRBV19,.,.,TRBJ2-1
ASSLGGGGSRRANVLT,TRBV7-9,.,.,TRBJ2-6
ASSGPGDNSYGYT,TRBV2,.,.,TRBJ1-2
ASSKRGTGNSPLH,TRBV2,TRBD1,.,TRBJ1-6
ASSPIAGNTDTQY,TRBV7-9,TRBD2,few,TRBJ2-3
ASRRQGSGNTEAF,TRBV7-9,TRBD1,.,TRBJ1-1
ASSVGWGINNEQF,TRBV9,.,.,TRBJ2-1
ASSHTGSNYGYT,TRBV7-9,.,.,TRBJ1-2
ASSPGGGSASEQY,TRBV7-2,.,.,TRBJ2-7
ASRLAGNTF,TRBV19,TRBD2,.,TRBJ2-1
ASSLEGVRETHTDTQY,TRBV7-7,.,.,TRBJ2-3
ASSQGQGTYEQY,TRBV4-2,.,few,TRBJ2-7
ASSIATGRSNQPQH,TRBV19,.,many,TRBJ1-5
ASSQERGQETQY,TRBV4-3,.,many,TRBJ2-5
ASSFDLSYGYT,TRBV7-2,.,once,TRBJ1-2
ASSILALRSADTQY,TRBV12-3/TRBV12-4,TRBD2,.,TRBJ2-3
ASSWGKAF,TRBV7-2,.,.,TRBJ1-1
ASSAGGPNEQF,TRBV19,TRBD2,many,TRBJ2-1
ASRGSGEEGFPQH,TRBV19,.,.,TRBJ1-5
ASSFSGNTGELF,TRBV7-3,.,few,TRBJ2-2
ASSQALAGGNTGELF,TRBV4-2,TRBD2,many,TRBJ2-2
ASSLTVTTGGNEQF,TRBV12-3/TRBV12-4,.,.,TRBJ2-1
ASSQVSVTIY,TRBV14,.,.,TRBJ1-3
ASSDSSGRAVHEQF,TRBV11-2,TRBD2,.,TRBJ2-1
ASSWTSGMSGQETQY,TRBV5-1,TRBD2,.,TRBJ2-5
ASNRDTGELF,TRBV5-4,.,.,TRBJ2-2
ASSLGAGCANTGELF,TRBV7-6,.,.,TRBJ2-2
SASGRGRHYEQY,TRBV20-1,.,.,TRBJ2-7
ASSQYLEGDSPLH,TRBV7-8,.,.,TRBJ1-6
ASSMGTSGGPYNEQF,TRBV19,TRBD2,many,TRBJ2-1
SARDGSGNFYEQY,TRBV20-1,.,.,TRBJ2-7
ASRDSGEKLF,TRBV2,.,.,TRBJ1-4
SASAVASGLVSEQY,TRBV20-1,TRBD2,.,TRBJ2-7
ASSSSDRPSSEQY,TRBV12-3/TRBV12-4,.,.,TRBJ2-7